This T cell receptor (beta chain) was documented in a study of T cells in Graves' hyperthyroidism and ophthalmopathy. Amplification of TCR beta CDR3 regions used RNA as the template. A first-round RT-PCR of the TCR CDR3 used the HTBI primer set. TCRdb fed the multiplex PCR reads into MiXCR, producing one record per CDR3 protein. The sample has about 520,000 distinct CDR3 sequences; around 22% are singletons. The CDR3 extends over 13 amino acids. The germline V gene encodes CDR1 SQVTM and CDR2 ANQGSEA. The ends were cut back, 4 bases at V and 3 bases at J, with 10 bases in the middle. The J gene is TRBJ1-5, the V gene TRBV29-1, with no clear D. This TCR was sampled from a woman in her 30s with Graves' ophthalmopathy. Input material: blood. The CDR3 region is CSVGSLANQPQHF. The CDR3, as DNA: TGCAGCGTTGGATCCCTGGCCAATCAGCCCCAGCATTTT.